One sample yielded the 20 T cell receptor beta chains listed below, sequenced in a study of cytomegalovirus exposure and HLA in healthy donors. The PCR had 60 Vbeta and 13 Jbeta primers. Libraries were prepared by immunoSEQ multiplex PCR; TCRdb keeps only in-frame clonotypes and omits some of them. The repertoire holds about 170,000 clones, with over 75% as singletons. Sequenced sample: PBMCs. The receptors derive from a female donor in good health and CMV-seronegative.

This sequence joins TRBV9 and TRBJ2-1, with 7 bases aligning to TRBD2. CDR1 and CDR2 from the germline V gene are SGDLS and YYNGEE. V was pared by 7 bases and J by 7 bases, with 14 bases of the junction left unmatched. This CDR3 region has 15 residues. The CDR3 spells CASEGGAGRANEQFF. For the CDR3, the DNA is TGTGCCAGCGAAGGAGGAGCGGGGAGGGCTAATGAGCAGTTCTTC.

The J gene is TRBJ2-5, the V gene TRBV29-1; D gene unclear. Germline values: CDR1 SQVTM, CDR2 ANQGSEA. The V end was cut by 3 bases, the J end by 0 bases, with 5 bases between. The CDR3 consists of 12 residues. CDR3 in DNA: TGCAGCGTTGACGAGTACCAAGAGACCCAGTACTTC. It yields the protein CSVDEYQETQYF. Variable domain in full (rest from reference TRBV29-1 and TRBJ2-5): SAVISQKPSRDICQRGTSLTIQCQVDSQVTMMFWYRQQPGQSLTLIATANQGSEATYESGFVIDKFPISRPNLTFSTLTVSNMSPEDSSIYLCSVDEYQETQYFGPGTRLLVL.

This clone was picked up many times. The chain carries TRBV6-6 and TRBJ1-4; D is possibly TRBD1 (6 bases). Germline V gene sequence: CDR1 MNHNY, CDR2 SVGAGI (reference sequence). The V and J ends lost 7 bases and 8 bases respectively, with 11 bases between them. The CDR3 spans 12 residues. The CDR3 region has the DNA TGTGCCAGCAAGACAGGAGAGGAAAAACTGTTTTTT. Translating gives CASKTGEEKLFF.

The chain joins TRBV7-3 to TRBJ1-1; 9 bases line up with TRBD1. The ends lost 5 bases at V and 5 bases at J; junction bases unmatched: 6. CDR3 length equals 14 residues. Germline V CDR1 and CDR2: SGHTA, FQGTGA. CDR3 sequence: CASSPGQGWTEAFF. The CDR3 region has the DNA TGTGCCAGCAGCCCCGGACAGGGGTGGACTGAAGCTTTCTTT.

This clone was recorded a few times. The chain recombines TRBV27 with TRBJ1-5; no clear D gene. The CDR3 is 13 residues long. From germline, CDR1 is MNHEY and CDR2 SMNVEV (reference sequence). V lost 3 bases and J lost 6, with 9 bases in between. CDR3 region: CASSFREGQPQHF. The CDR3 DNA reads TGTGCCAGCAGTTTTCGGGAGGGTCAGCCCCAGCATTTT.

This chain uses TRBV7-2 with TRBJ2-1, with 11 positions matching TRBD2. The CDR3 runs 15 residues. Losses at the gene ends were 4 bases for V and 3 bases for J; bases not matched to a gene: 2. Germline CDR1 SGHTA, CDR2 FQGNSA. As DNA, the CDR3 is TGTGCCAGCAGCTCGACTAGCGGGGTCTACAATGAGCAGTTCTTC. It yields the protein CASSSTSGVYNEQFF.

This sequence joins TRBV29-1 and TRBJ2-4; the match to TRBD2 covers 9 bases. The J segment lost 8 bases and the V segment lost 1 base, leaving 9 bases of the junction unmatched. CDR3 length equals 15 residues. CDR1 is SQVTM and CDR2 is ANQGSEA in the germline V gene. CDR3 sequence reads: CSVEGGSGSSYIQYF. The CDR3, as DNA: TGCAGCGTTGAAGGGGGTAGCGGGAGTTCATACATTCAGTACTTC.

V usage is TRBV5-1 and J usage is TRBJ2-7; weak D call: TRBD1 (5 bases). CDR3 length: 13 residues. Germline assignment: CDR1 SGHRS and CDR2 YFSETQ. V was cut by 9 bases and J by 4 bases, with 17 bases left in between. CDR3 sequence: CATSRSGSYEQYF. The CDR3 coding sequence is TGCGCCACCTCCCGGTCAGGGTCGTACGAGCAGTACTTC. The full variable domain, its missing parts supplied by reference TRBV5-1 and TRBJ2-7, is KAGVTQTPRYLIKTRGQQVTLSCSPISGHRSVSWYQQTPGQGLQFLFEYFSETQRNKGNFPGRFSGRQFSNSRSEMNVSTLELGDSALYLCATSRSGSYEQYFGPGTRLTVT.

This clone was seen a handful of times. The chain is built from TRBV6-5 and TRBJ1-1; a possible D gene is TRBD1 (6 bases). CDR3 length equals 12 residues. Germline assignment: CDR1 MNHEY and CDR2 SVGAGI. Trimming took off 5 bases at V and 8 bases at J, with 12 bases between the two ends. CDR3: CASSATGKEAFF. CDR3 bases: TGTGCCAGCAGTGCGACAGGAAAAGAAGCTTTCTTT.

The genes are TRBV19 and TRBJ1-2; weak D call: TRBD1 (6 bases). Per the germline V gene, CDR1 is LNHDA and CDR2 is SQIVND (reference sequence). With 3 bases removed from V and 7 bases from J, the gap between germline ends came to 21 bases. The CDR3 sequence is 16 residues long. The chain's CDR3 is CASSMQGTLHGGGYTF. Written as DNA, the CDR3 is TGTGCCAGTAGTATGCAGGGGACCCTCCACGGTGGTGGCTACACCTTC.

The chain recombines TRBV7-2 with TRBJ2-1, with 7 nucleotides matching TRBD1. CDR1 is SGHTA and CDR2 is FQGNSA in the germline V gene. J was trimmed by 7 bases and V by 3 bases; bases with no gene match: 9. CDR3 size: 15 residues. The CDR3: CASSFGRQGGNEQFF. The CDR3, as DNA: TGTGCCAGCAGCTTTGGCCGACAGGGCGGGAATGAGCAGTTCTTC.

The chain uses TRBV2 and TRBJ2-7; 8 bases fit TRBD2. CDR1 and CDR2 (germline): SNHLY, FYNNEI. This CDR3 has 14 amino acids. Trimming cost V 1 base and J 5 bases; bases outside gene matches: 4. Here the CDR3 reads CASSEVAGSHEQYF. In DNA form, the CDR3 reads TGTGCCAGCAGTGAAGTAGCGGGGTCTCACGAGCAGTACTTC.

This chain connects TRBV5-7 to TRBJ2-3, with 10 bases that match TRBD1. TRBV5-7 is an ORF, with its function uncertain. The CDR3 loop spans 16 amino acids. J gave up 3 bases and V 0 bases, and 4 bases lay outside the gene matches. The DNA of the CDR3 is TGTGCCAGCAGCTTGGCCGGGGACAGGGGTACAGATACGCAGTATTTT. Translation gives CASSLAGDRGTDTQYF.

This clone was seen once. The rearrangement links TRBV11-1 to TRBJ1-6; 7 nucleotides align to TRBD1. The CDR3 loop spans 15 amino acids. The germline CDR1 and CDR2 sequences are SGHAT and FQDESV (reference sequence). The V gene end was trimmed by 1 base and the J gene end by 5 bases; junction bases not matched to a gene: 2. The CDR3: CASSLVGQDNSPLHF. The CDR3 bases are TGTGCCAGCAGCTTAGTAGGACAGGATAATTCACCCCTCCACTTT. Together with reference TRBV11-1 and TRBJ1-6, the CDR3 gives the full variable domain: EAEVAQSPRYKITEKSQAVAFWCDPISGHATLYWYRQILGQGPELLVQFQDESVVDDSQLPKDRFSAERLKGVDSTLKIQPAELGDSAMYLCASSLVGQDNSPLHFGNGTRLTVT.

This chain joins TRBV29-1 and TRBJ2-7, with TRBD1 as a possible D gene (6 bases). V lost 4 bases, J lost 2 bases, and 15 bases lay in between. Germline-derived CDR1 and CDR2 are SQVTM and ANQGSEA. The CDR3 contains 14 residues. The CDR3: CSVVWAGDPYEQYF. CDR3 coding DNA: TGCAGCGTTGTCTGGGCAGGGGACCCCTACGAGCAGTACTTC.

The chain employs TRBV9 and TRBJ2-1, with TRBD2 matching over 11 bases. There are 15 residues in the CDR3. Germline trimming cut 0 bases from V and 7 bases from J; bases unmatched to any gene: 3. The germline gives CDR1 SGDLS, CDR2 YYNGEE. The chain's CDR3 is CASSVAVAGGNEQFF. CDR3 sequence (DNA): TGTGCCAGCAGCGTAGCGGTAGCGGGAGGGAATGAGCAGTTCTTC.

This sequence joins TRBV5-4 and TRBJ2-7; TRBD2 is a possible D gene (5 bases). The CDR3 spans 16 residues. Germline V gene data show CDR1 as SGHNT and CDR2 as YYREEE (reference sequence). The V end was cut by 2 bases, the J end by 3 bases, with 18 bases between. CDR3 bases: TGTGCCAGCAGCTTCGTTGGACTCCCCACCCTCTACGAGCAGTACTTC. Its protein is CASSFVGLPTLYEQYF.

The chain joins TRBV9 to TRBJ1-4; TRBD1 might be the D (6 bases). V was trimmed by 4 bases and J by 0 bases, leaving 16 bases between them. CDR1 is SGDLS and CDR2 is YYNGEE in the germline V gene. The CDR3 is 17 residues long. The CDR3 DNA follows: TGTGCCAGCAGCTCAGCCGGGACATCCTCAACTAATGAAAAACTGTTTTTT. It codes for CASSSAGTSSTNEKLFF.

About this clone: The same CDR3 is also encoded by other DNA sequences in this sample. V gene TRBV6-1 combines with J gene TRBJ2-7; perhaps TRBD1 as D (5 bases). This CDR3 contains 14 residues. V gave up 4 bases and J gave up 0 bases, with 10 bases separating them. Germline V CDR1 and CDR2: MNHNS, SASEGT. The chain's CDR3 is CASSGRGSSYEQYF. Here the CDR3 DNA reads TGTGCCAGCAGTGGTAGGGGTAGCTCCTACGAGCAGTACTTC.

V gene TRBV12-5 combines with J gene TRBJ1-2, with TRBD1 as a possible D gene (5 bases). The CDR3 sequence is 13 residues long. V was clipped by 5 bases and J by 12 bases, with 19 bases between them. Germline V gene sequence: CDR1 LGHNT, CDR2 FRNRAP. The CDR3 is CASGPLSGGRNTF. In nucleotides, the CDR3 is TGTGCTAGTGGTCCTCTCTCCGGGGGACGTAACACCTTC.